This TCR beta chain originates from a study of blood T cell repertoires in COVID-19. Study-wide background: Samples of COVID-19 (acute and convalescent) were obtained from the United States, Italy and Spain. T cells, B-cell-depleted T cells, or PBMCs provided the cDNA or gDNA that served as material.

Methods used by the authors: Amplified reference gene primers provided the basis for estimating nucleated cell counts. Using immunoSEQ multiplex PCR, the repertoire was profiled, and TCRdb retains in-frame clones only, with some absent. V and J calls and clone size are those listed in that table; D and trimming were worked out from the DNA. The data contain roughly 300,000 clones, 81% of them singletons. The junction had 7 bases not matched to a gene; V was cut back by 5 bases and J by 3 bases. The CDR3 is 15 amino acids. Germline V lookup: CDR1 MDHEN, CDR2 SYDVKM. This chain joins TRBV28 and TRBJ1-2, with TRBD1 matching 9 bases. Sequences were obtained from peripheral blood. The TCR sequence derives from a woman aged 55-70 years with active or convalescent COVID-19. CDR3 sequence (DNA): TGTGCCAGCAGTAAACTGGGACAGGGATACTATGGCTACACCTTC. It translates to CASSKLGQGYYGYTF.